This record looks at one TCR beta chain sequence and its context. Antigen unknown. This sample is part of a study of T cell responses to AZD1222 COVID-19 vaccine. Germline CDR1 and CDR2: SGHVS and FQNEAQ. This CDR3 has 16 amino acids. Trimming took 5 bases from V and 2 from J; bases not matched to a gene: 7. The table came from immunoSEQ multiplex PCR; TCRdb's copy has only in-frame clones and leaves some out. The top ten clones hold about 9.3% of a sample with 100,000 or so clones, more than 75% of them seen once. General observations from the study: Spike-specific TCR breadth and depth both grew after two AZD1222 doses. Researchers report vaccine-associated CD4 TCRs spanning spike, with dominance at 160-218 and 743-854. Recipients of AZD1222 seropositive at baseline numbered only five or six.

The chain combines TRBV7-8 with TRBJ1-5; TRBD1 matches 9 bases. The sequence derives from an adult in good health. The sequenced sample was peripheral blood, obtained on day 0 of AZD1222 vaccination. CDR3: CASSPEGQGGNQPQHF. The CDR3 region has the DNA TGTGCCAGCAGCCCCGAGGGACAGGGTGGCAATCAGCCCCAGCATTTT.